The 31 T cell receptor beta chains below were found in one sample sequenced in a study of blood T cells in healthy people across ages. Sample-barcoded 5' priming and a J-beta primer mix drove a second PCR of about 6 to 11 cycles. TCRdb re-called the 5' RACE reads through MiXCR, storing one row per CDR3 protein. The repertoire holds fewer than 750,000 distinct CDR3 sequences, with over 40% as singletons. The specimen sequenced was blood. These receptors originate from a woman over 75 in good health.

For the CDR3, the DNA is TGTGCCACCAGCAGAGTTGGGATAGCGGGGGGGATCTACAATGAGCAGTTCTTC. Protein product: CATSRVGIAGGIYNEQFF. This chain connects TRBV15 to TRBJ2-1, with 11 bases identical to TRBD2. The length of the CDR3 is 18 residues. With V trimmed by 1 base and J by 3 bases, 8 bases remained unmatched. The germline V gene encodes CDR1 LNHNV and CDR2 YYDKDF (reference sequence).

With respect to this clonotype: Being one base from a much bigger clone, this may be a read error. CDR3 protein: CASSQDGVDGYTF. CDR3 nucleotide sequence: TGTGCCAGCAGCCAGGACGGGGTAGACGGCTACACCTTC. The V call is TRBV12-3 or TRBV12-4, the J call TRBJ1-2; no definite D call. Trimming took 6 bases from V and 8 from J, leaving 16 bases between them. CDR3 length equals 13 residues.

In this sample, this clonotype turned up many times. CDR3 protein: CATSIKLQGAGETQYF. DNA for the CDR3: TGTGCCACCAGCATCAAACTTCAGGGGGCTGGAGAGACCCAGTACTTC. The chain is built from TRBV15 and TRBJ2-5; 8 bases agree with TRBD1. In germline, CDR1 is LNHNV, CDR2 YYDKDF (reference sequence). This CDR3 spans 16 amino acids. Trimming at V came to 4 bases and at J to 4 bases, leaving 11 bases not matched to a gene.

This chain joins TRBV20-1 and TRBJ2-2; 16 bases line up with TRBD2. The CDR3 extends over 14 amino acids. The germline V gene has CDR1 DFQATT and CDR2 SNEGSKA (reference sequence). The V segment lost 6 bases and the J segment 6 bases; nucleotides outside the gene matches: 1. CDR3: CSAGTSGRAGELFF. Here the CDR3 DNA reads TGCAGTGCCGGGACTAGCGGGAGGGCCGGGGAGCTGTTTTTT.

This clonotype was seen ten or more times. V is TRBV20-1 and J is TRBJ2-7; 8 bases match TRBD2. Germline CDR1 and CDR2: DFQATT and SNEGSKA (reference sequence). V was clipped by 6 bases and J by 2 bases; unmatched bases: 6. The CDR3 sequence is 13 residues long. CDR3 protein: CSASLSGTYEQYF. The DNA of the CDR3 is TGCAGTGCGTCACTTAGCGGGACCTACGAGCAGTACTTC.

This clonotype turned up a few times. The rearrangement links TRBV10-3 to TRBJ2-1; D unclear. From germline, CDR1 is ENHRY and CDR2 SYGVKD. The V gene lost 6 bases and the J gene lost 5 bases, with 11 bases spanning the gap. This CDR3 region has 13 residues. This chain's CDR3 is CAIRGSGDNEQFF. For the CDR3, the DNA is TGTGCCATCAGGGGCTCCGGTGACAATGAGCAGTTCTTC.

This clonotype was observed at least ten times. This chain links TRBV10-3 with TRBJ2-3, with a weak D call TRBD1 (6 bases). In germline, CDR1 is ENHRY, CDR2 SYGVKD. V was shortened by 5 bases and J by 5 bases, with 11 bases between the two germline ends. This CDR3 has 13 amino acids. The CDR3 sequence is CAISRYREDTQYF. CDR3 nucleotide sequence: TGTGCCATCAGTAGATACAGGGAAGATACGCAGTATTTT.

This chain uses TRBV29-1 with TRBJ2-1; D may be TRBD2 (6 bases). This CDR3 is 12 amino acids long. Germline CDR1 SQVTM, CDR2 ANQGSEA. Trimming pared 6 bases from V and 3 bases from J, leaving 9 bases between. The DNA for the CDR3 is TGCAGCGTCGGGACTTTCTACAATGAGCAGTTCTTC. It encodes CSVGTFYNEQFF.

V and J are TRBV27 and TRBJ2-1, with D tentatively TRBD2 (6 bases). Germline loops: CDR1 MNHEY, CDR2 SMNVEV (reference sequence). V was clipped by 2 bases and J by 8 bases, with 10 bases between them. The CDR3 totals 13 residues. Written as DNA, the CDR3 is TGTGCCAGCAGTTTAGGGGGGTTCGATGAGCAGTTCTTC. Its translation is CASSLGGFDEQFF.

For this clonotype: A much larger clone lies one base from this, so it may be a read error. V is TRBV9 and J is TRBJ2-1; the D gene is possibly TRBD2 (6 bases). CDR3 length: 15 amino acids. Germline V gene data show CDR1 as SGDLS and CDR2 as YYNGEE. Here the CDR3 DNA reads TGTGTCAGCAGCGTAGGCGGGAACGGGTACAATGAGCAGTTCTTC. It translates to CVSSVGGNGYNEQFF.

This clonotype was observed once. The chain combines TRBV9 with TRBJ2-1, with 11 bases fitting TRBD2. Germline loops: CDR1 SGDLS, CDR2 YYNGEE. The CDR3 length is 15 residues. J lost 10 bases, V lost 0 bases, and 6 bases had no gene match. The DNA for the CDR3 is TGTGCCAGCAGCGTAGTGGCTAGCGGGGGGAACGAGCAGTTCTTC. Translated, it gives CASSVVASGGNEQFF.

V usage is TRBV29-1 and J usage is TRBJ2-5; D gene unclear. The CDR3 has 10 amino acids. Germline CDR1 is SQVTM and CDR2 is ANQGSEA. V was pared by 4 bases and J by 7 bases, with 7 bases between. CDR3 nucleotides: TGCAGCGTTGCCGACCCGACCCAGTACTTC. Translated: CSVADPTQYF.

This clonotype was detected a few times. The rearrangement uses TRBV12-3 or TRBV12-4 and TRBJ2-2; no clear D gene. The CDR3 sequence is 14 residues long. The V and J ends lost 7 bases and 7 bases respectively, with 16 bases between them. CDR3 nucleotide sequence: TGTGCCAGCATCCTCGACCTCTCAGGCGGGGAGCTGTTTTTT. It specifies CASILDLSGGELFF.

V and J are TRBV20-1 and TRBJ2-7, with D tentatively TRBD1 or TRBD2 (5 bases each). Trimming left V 5 bases short and J 0 bases short, with 11 bases between. CDR1 and CDR2 from the germline V gene are DFQATT and SNEGSKA (reference sequence). This CDR3 region has 13 residues. CDR3 residues: CSAGGRSSYEQYF. The CDR3 DNA follows: TGCAGTGCTGGGGGACGGAGCTCCTACGAGCAGTACTTC.

This clonotype was seen more than once but under ten times. V gene TRBV7-2 combines with J gene TRBJ2-1, with D unclear. Trimming removed 4 bases from V and 0 bases from J, with 10 bases in between. Germline CDR1 reads SGHTA; CDR2 reads FQGNSA. CDR3 length: 15 amino acids. CDR3 sequence: CASSSQRSSYNEQFF. The CDR3, as DNA: TGTGCCAGCAGCTCACAGCGAAGCTCCTACAATGAGCAGTTCTTC.

This rearrangement joins TRBV5-1 to TRBJ2-2, with a weak D call TRBD2 (5 bases). The V gene's germline CDR1 is SGHRS and CDR2 YFSETQ. Between the trimmed V and J ends, which lost 4 bases and 5 bases, there was a span of 15 bases. The CDR3 contains 15 residues. CDR3 bases: TGCGCCAGCAGCCTTGGCGAGGGCTCTACCGGGGAGCTGTTTTTT. Translation gives CASSLGEGSTGELFF.

About this clonotype itself: The junction departs from germline at one end; a sequencing error may be responsible. The chain recombines TRBV15 with TRBJ2-3; 9 nucleotides match TRBD2. Germline-derived CDR1 and CDR2 are LNHNV and YYDKDF (reference sequence). The CDR3 has 16 amino acids. CDR3 coding DNA: TGTGCCTCCAGCAGAAGAGCGGGGGGTACCAGGGATACGCAGTATTTT. It encodes CASSRRAGGTRDTQYF.

Of note for this clonotype: A clone one base away is much larger, so this may be a read error. This chain connects TRBV12-3 or TRBV12-4 to TRBJ2-2; D not resolved. The CDR3 totals 13 residues. V was clipped by 7 bases and J by 7 bases, with 13 bases between them. The CDR3 DNA reads TGTGCCAGCACTCGCGGACGGAGCGGGGAGCTGTTTTTT. This gives the protein CASTRGRSGELFF.

The chain is built from TRBV10-3 and TRBJ1-2; no firm D call. Trimming shortened V by 3 bases and J by 5 bases, and 7 bases separated the two germline ends. The CDR3 spans 12 residues. Germline V gene sequence: CDR1 ENHRY, CDR2 SYGVKD. CDR3 residues: CAISEPRYGYTF. CDR3 nucleotides: TGTGCCATCAGTGAACCCCGGTATGGCTACACCTTC.

The sample holds many counts of this clonotype. The genes are TRBV3-1 and TRBJ2-7, with D possibly TRBD2 on 5 matching bases. Trimming pared 4 bases from V and 7 bases from J, leaving 14 bases between. This CDR3 region has 13 residues. Per the germline V gene, CDR1 is LGHDT and CDR2 is YNNKEL (reference sequence). The CDR3, as DNA: TGTGCCAGCAGCCTGGCAGTTACGGGGGAGCAGTACTTC. It codes for CASSLAVTGEQYF.

The J gene is TRBJ2-3, the V gene TRBV12-3 or TRBV12-4; D is uncertain. Trimming took off 6 bases at V and 7 bases at J, with 11 bases between the two ends. This CDR3 has 12 amino acids. The CDR3 nucleotides read TGTGCCAGCAGACCCGATAGGCATACGCAGTATTTT. Its translation is CASRPDRHTQYF.

This clonotype was seen a few times. A single base separates this from a much larger clone, so it may be a read error. The chain combines TRBV9 with TRBJ2-3; 9 nucleotides agree with TRBD2. Losses at the gene ends were 2 bases for V and 3 bases for J; bases not matched to a gene: 13. This CDR3 has 18 residues. Germline V gene lookup returns CDR1 SGDLS and CDR2 YYNGEE. DNA of the CDR3: TGTGCCAGCAGCGTTGGTAGCGGGAGCAGGGGTCAGACAGATACGCAGTATTTT. Translation: CASSVGSGSRGQTDTQYF.

The rearrangement links TRBV20-1 to TRBJ1-4; 7 bases are shared with TRBD1. Germline V gene data show CDR1 as DFQATT and CDR2 as SNEGSKA (reference sequence). The CDR3 consists of 14 residues. Trimming removed 4 bases from V and 7 bases from J; junction bases left unmatched: 9. The CDR3: CSAKFQGEAEKLFF. The CDR3 nucleotides are TGCAGTGCTAAATTTCAGGGGGAGGCTGAAAAACTGTTTTTT.

This chain links TRBV7-8 with TRBJ1-5; D is ambiguous. This CDR3 contains 15 residues. CDR1 and CDR2 from the germline V gene are SGHVS and FQNEAQ. With 1 base removed from V and 7 bases from J, the gap between germline ends came to 14 bases. The CDR3 sequence is CASSLDPWEGQPQHF. The CDR3, as DNA: TGTGCCAGCAGCTTAGACCCCTGGGAAGGCCAGCCCCAGCATTTT.

About this clonotype itself: Being one base from a much bigger clone, this may be a read error. The chain uses TRBV28 and TRBJ2-1; TRBD2 aligns across 12 bases. The J call may not be correct, given that the DNA end is closer to TRBJ2-7. CDR1 is MDHEN, CDR2 SYDVKM, per germline. The CDR3 runs 17 residues. The CDR3 region has the DNA TGTGCCAGCAGTTTATCGACTAGCGGGAGCTCCTACAATGAGCAGTACTTC. Protein: CASSLSTSGSSYNEQYF.

The rearrangement joins TRBV20-1 to TRBJ1-2; TRBD1 might be the D (6 bases). Germline V gene sequence: CDR1 DFQATT, CDR2 SNEGSKA (reference sequence). Trimming left V 2 bases short and J 9 bases short, with 28 bases between. This CDR3 contains 17 residues. This chain's CDR3 is CSARNPGPTGALGSYTF. The CDR3 region has the DNA TGCAGTGCTAGAAACCCCGGGCCGACGGGGGCCCTAGGGAGCTACACCTTC.

This clonotype was recorded many times. The chain recombines TRBV28 with TRBJ1-2; D may be TRBD1 (5 bases). Germline V gene lookup returns CDR1 MDHEN and CDR2 SYDVKM. The CDR3 runs to 14 residues. V was cut by 4 bases and J by 5 bases, with 14 bases left in between. In DNA, the CDR3 is TGTGCCAGCAGTTCAGGGTTTGGCGATTATGGCTACACCTTC. This encodes CASSSGFGDYGYTF.

This clonotype has a count of ten or more. The chain uses TRBV5-1 and TRBJ2-7; 9 nucleotides match TRBD1. The CDR3 runs 15 residues. V shed 4 bases, J shed 2 bases, and the junction held 7 bases outside the gene matches. The germline CDR1 and CDR2 sequences are SGHRS and YFSETQ. The chain's CDR3 is CASSTGQGPTYEQYF. The DNA of the CDR3 is TGCGCCAGCAGCACCGGACAGGGGCCAACCTACGAGCAGTACTTC.

This chain joins TRBV21-1 and TRBJ2-5. TRBV21-1 is a documented pseudogene. The CDR3 spans 12 residues. The CDR3, as DNA: TGTGCCAGCAGCACGAGCCCGGAGACCCAGTACTTC. Translated, it gives CASSTSPETQYF.

The sample holds a few counts of this clonotype. V is TRBV3-1 and J is TRBJ2-1, with TRBD2 as a possible D gene (6 bases). V was clipped by 4 bases and J by 0 bases, with 16 bases between them. The germline gives CDR1 LGHDT, CDR2 YNNKEL (reference sequence). The CDR3 totals 17 residues. CDR3 sequence: CASSRPLASSSYNEQFF. CDR3 sequence (DNA): TGTGCCAGCAGCCGTCCCCTAGCGTCGAGCTCCTACAATGAGCAGTTCTTC.

This clonotype was recorded many times. The chain uses TRBV9 and TRBJ2-7; 8 nucleotides line up with TRBD2. The CDR3 loop spans 16 amino acids. Per germline, CDR1 SGDLS and CDR2 YYNGEE. The J segment lost 5 bases and the V segment lost 0 bases, leaving 10 bases of the junction unmatched. The CDR3 region is CASSVATSGPPNEQYF. The CDR3 bases are TGTGCCAGCAGCGTAGCAACTAGCGGACCACCTAACGAGCAGTACTTC.